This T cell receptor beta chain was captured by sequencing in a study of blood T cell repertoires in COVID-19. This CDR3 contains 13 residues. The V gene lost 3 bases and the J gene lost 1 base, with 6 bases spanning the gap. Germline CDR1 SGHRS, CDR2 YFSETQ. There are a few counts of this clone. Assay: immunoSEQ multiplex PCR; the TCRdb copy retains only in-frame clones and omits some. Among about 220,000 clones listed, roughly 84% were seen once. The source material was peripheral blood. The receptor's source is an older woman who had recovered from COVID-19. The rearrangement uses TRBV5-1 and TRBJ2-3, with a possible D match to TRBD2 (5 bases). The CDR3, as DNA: TGCGCCAGCAGCTACGGGGGCACAGATACGCAGTATTTT. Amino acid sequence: CASSYGGTDTQYF.